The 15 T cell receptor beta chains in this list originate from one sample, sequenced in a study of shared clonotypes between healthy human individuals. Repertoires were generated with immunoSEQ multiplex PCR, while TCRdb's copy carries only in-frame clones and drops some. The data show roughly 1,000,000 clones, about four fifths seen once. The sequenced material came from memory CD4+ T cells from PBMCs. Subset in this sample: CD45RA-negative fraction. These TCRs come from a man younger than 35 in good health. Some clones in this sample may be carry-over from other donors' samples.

CDR3 bases: TGCAGCTCTGGGGTAGATACGCAGTATTTT. As protein: CSSGVDTQYF. The chain is built from TRBV29-1 and TRBJ2-3; D remains ambiguous. Trimming took 8 bases from V and 5 from J, leaving 8 bases between them. In germline, CDR1 is SQVTM, CDR2 ANQGSEA. The CDR3 runs 10 residues.

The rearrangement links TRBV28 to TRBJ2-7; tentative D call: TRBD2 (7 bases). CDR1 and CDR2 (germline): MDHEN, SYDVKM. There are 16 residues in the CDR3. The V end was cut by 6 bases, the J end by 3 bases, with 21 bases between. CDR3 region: CASSTLGAGANYEQYF. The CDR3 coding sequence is TGTGCCAGCAGCACATTAGGCGCGGGGGCTAACTACGAGCAGTACTTC.

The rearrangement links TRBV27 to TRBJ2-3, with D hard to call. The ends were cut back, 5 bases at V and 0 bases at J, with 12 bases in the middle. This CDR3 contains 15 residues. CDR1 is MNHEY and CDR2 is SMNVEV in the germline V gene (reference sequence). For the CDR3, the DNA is TGTGCCAGCAGTCCGTCCGCCTCTAGCACAGATACGCAGTATTTT. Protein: CASSPSASSTDTQYF.

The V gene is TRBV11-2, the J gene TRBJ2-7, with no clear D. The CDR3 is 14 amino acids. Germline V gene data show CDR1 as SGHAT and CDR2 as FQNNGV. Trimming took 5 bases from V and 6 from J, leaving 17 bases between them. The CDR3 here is CASSPQLLGSEQYF. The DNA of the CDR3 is TGTGCCAGCAGCCCACAACTTCTGGGGTCCGAGCAGTACTTC.

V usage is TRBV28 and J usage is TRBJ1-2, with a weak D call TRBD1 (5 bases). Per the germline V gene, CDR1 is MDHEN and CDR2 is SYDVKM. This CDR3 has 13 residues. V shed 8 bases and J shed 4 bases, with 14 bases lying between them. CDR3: CASGGLFGYGYTF. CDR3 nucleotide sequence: TGTGCCAGCGGGGGACTTTTTGGCTATGGCTACACCTTC.

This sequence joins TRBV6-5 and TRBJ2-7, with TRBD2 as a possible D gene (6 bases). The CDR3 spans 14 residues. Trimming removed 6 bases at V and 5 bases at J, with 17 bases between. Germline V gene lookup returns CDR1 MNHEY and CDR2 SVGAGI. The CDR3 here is CASRRPGDSNEQYF. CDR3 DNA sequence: TGTGCCAGCAGACGACCTGGGGACTCAAACGAGCAGTACTTC.

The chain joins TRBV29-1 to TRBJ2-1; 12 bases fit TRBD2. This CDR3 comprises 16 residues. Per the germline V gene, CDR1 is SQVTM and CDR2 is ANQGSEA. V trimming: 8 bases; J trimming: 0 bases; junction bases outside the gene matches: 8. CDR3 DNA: TGCAGCCCCTGGACTAGCGGGATTAGCTCCTACAATGAGCAGTTCTTC. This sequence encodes CSPWTSGISSYNEQFF.

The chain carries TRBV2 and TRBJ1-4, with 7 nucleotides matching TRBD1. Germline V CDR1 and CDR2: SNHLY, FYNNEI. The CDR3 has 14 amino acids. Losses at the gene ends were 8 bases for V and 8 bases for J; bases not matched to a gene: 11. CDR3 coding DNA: TGTGCCAGCTCTAAAGACAGGGTTTACGAAAAACTGTTTTTT. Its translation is CASSKDRVYEKLFF.

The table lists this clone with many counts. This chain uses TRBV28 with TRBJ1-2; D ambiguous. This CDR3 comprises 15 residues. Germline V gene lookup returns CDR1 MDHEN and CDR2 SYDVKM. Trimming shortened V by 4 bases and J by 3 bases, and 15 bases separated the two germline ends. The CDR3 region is CASSSTGQTHYGYTF. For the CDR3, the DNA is TGTGCCAGCAGTTCCACCGGGCAGACACACTATGGCTACACCTTC.

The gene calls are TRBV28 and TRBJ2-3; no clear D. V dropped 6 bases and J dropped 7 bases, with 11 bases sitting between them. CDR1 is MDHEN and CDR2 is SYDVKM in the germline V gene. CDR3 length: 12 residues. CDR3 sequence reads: CASSRVGYTQYF. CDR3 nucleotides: TGTGCCAGCAGCCGAGTTGGGTATACGCAGTATTTT.

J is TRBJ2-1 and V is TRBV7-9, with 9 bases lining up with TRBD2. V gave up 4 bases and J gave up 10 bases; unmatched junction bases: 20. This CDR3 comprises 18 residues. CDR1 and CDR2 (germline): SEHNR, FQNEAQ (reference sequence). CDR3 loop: CASSSTVGLAGRKREQFF. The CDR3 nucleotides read TGTGCCAGCAGCTCTACGGTCGGGCTAGCGGGGCGTAAGAGGGAGCAGTTCTTC.

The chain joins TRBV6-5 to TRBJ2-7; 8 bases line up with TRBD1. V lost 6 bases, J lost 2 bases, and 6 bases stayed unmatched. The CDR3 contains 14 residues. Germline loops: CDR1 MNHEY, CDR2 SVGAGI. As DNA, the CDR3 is TGTGCCAGCAGCAAACGGGACAGGACCTACGAGCAGTACTTC. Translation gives CASSKRDRTYEQYF.

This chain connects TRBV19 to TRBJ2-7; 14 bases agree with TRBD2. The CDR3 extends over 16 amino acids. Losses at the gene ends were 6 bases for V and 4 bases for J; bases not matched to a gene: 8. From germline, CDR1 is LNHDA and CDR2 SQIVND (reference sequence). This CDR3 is CASSLGLAGGLYEQYF. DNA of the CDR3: TGTGCCAGTAGCCTCGGACTAGCGGGAGGCCTATACGAGCAGTACTTC.

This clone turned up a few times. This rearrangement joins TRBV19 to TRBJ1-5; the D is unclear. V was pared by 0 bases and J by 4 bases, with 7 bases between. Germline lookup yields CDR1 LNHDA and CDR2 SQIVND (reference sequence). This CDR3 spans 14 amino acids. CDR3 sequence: CASSIEAANQPQHF. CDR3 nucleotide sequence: TGTGCCAGTAGTATAGAGGCAGCTAATCAGCCCCAGCATTTT.

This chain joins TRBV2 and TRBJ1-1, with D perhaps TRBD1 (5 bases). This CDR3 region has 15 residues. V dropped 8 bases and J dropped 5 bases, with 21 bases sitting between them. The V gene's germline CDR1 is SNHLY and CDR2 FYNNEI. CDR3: CASGGPGIVGTEAFF. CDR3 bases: TGTGCCAGCGGTGGTCCAGGGATTGTGGGAACTGAAGCTTTCTTT.